These 22 T cell receptor beta chains came from one sample sequenced in a study of T cell changes during pregnancy in multiple sclerosis (dated by TCRdb to the late 2010s). Preparation of the library involved the immunoSEQ multiplex PCR assay. Here the immuneACCESS table is served through TCRdb, limited to in-frame sequences with V and J called. Missing clones are a known gap in these copies; in checked studies unresolved V genes cover under half, and the rest lacks a known reason. The sample profile shows some 85,000 clones; approximately 94% of them were found once. The ten largest clones take up 0.65% to 0.95% of the sample. Sample: peripheral blood, taken in the third trimester of pregnancy. The receptor source for this set is a female donor with multiple sclerosis, enrolled in a pregnancy study.

The rearrangement links TRBV7-9 to TRBJ2-2, with D possibly matching TRBD1 (6 bases). In germline, CDR1 is SEHNR, CDR2 FQNEAQ (reference sequence). CDR3 length equals 11 residues. The V and J ends lost 11 bases and 5 bases respectively, with 9 bases between them. The DNA for the CDR3 is TGTGCCTCAGGGGCGACCGGGGAGCTGTTTTTT. Protein product: CASGATGELFF. Variable domain in full (rest from reference TRBV7-9 and TRBJ2-2): DTGVSQNPRHKITKRGQNVTFRCDPISEHNRLYWYRQTLGQGPEFLTYFQNEAQLEKSRLLSDRFSAERPKGSFSTLEIQRTEQGDSAMYLCASGATGELFFGEGSRLTVL.

This clone has only one observation. CDR3 DNA sequence: TGTGCCAGCGCAGAGACAGGCAGCTCCTACGAGCAGTACTTC. Translating gives CASAETGSSYEQYF. V usage is TRBV28 and J usage is TRBJ2-7; TRBD1 is a possible D gene (6 bases). Germline-derived CDR1 and CDR2 are MDHEN and SYDVKM. The CDR3 is 14 amino acids. Trimming stripped 8 bases from V and 0 bases from J, with 14 bases between.

The rearrangement links TRBV27 to TRBJ2-7; the D is unclear. Germline CDR1 and CDR2: MNHEY and SMNVEV (reference sequence). This CDR3 region has 13 residues. Trimming cost V 2 bases and J 3 bases, with 8 bases left between them. Here the CDR3 DNA reads TGTGCCAGCAGTTTAGGAGAAAGCTACGAGCAGTACTTC. This gives the protein CASSLGESYEQYF.

In this sample, this clone turned up once. The J gene is TRBJ2-1, the V gene TRBV9; 13 nucleotides line up with TRBD2. Germline trimming cut 0 bases from V and 13 bases from J; bases unmatched to any gene: 7. This CDR3 has 15 amino acids. The germline gives CDR1 SGDLS, CDR2 YYNGEE. CDR3 DNA sequence: TGTGCCAGCAGCGTAGTGGGACTAGCGGGGACTCGACAGTTCTTC. Its protein product is CASSVVGLAGTRQFF.

The V gene is TRBV4-1, the J gene TRBJ1-2; D perhaps matches TRBD1 (6 bases). V shed 3 bases and J shed 0 bases, with 14 bases lying between them. Looked up from germline, CDR1 is MGHRA and CDR2 is YSYEKL. The CDR3 covers 16 residues. CDR3 amino acids: CASSQATGPTNYGYTF. As DNA, the CDR3 is TGCGCCAGCAGCCAGGCTACAGGGCCGACTAACTATGGCTACACCTTC.

The V and J genes are TRBV7-2 and TRBJ2-2, with 11 bases matching TRBD2. The CDR3 contains 18 residues. The ends lost 2 bases at V and 6 bases at J; junction bases unmatched: 11. The V gene's germline CDR1 is SGHTA and CDR2 FQGNSA. CDR3 in amino acids: CASSLRVVLAGDSGELFF. The DNA for the CDR3 is TGTGCCAGCAGCTTAAGGGTCGTACTAGCGGGAGACTCCGGGGAGCTGTTTTTT.

The chain recombines TRBV6-1 with TRBJ1-5; possibly TRBD1 for D (6 bases). The germline CDR1 and CDR2 sequences are MNHNS and SASEGT. This CDR3 contains 13 residues. The ends were cut back, 5 bases at V and 7 bases at J, with 12 bases in the middle. CDR3 residues: CASSSDRLQPQHF. The CDR3 DNA reads as TGTGCCAGCAGTTCCGACAGGTTGCAGCCCCAGCATTTT.

This clone occurred a few times. The chain joins TRBV5-1 to TRBJ1-1; 9 bases are shared with TRBD1. The V segment lost 5 bases and the J segment 1 base; nucleotides outside the gene matches: 3. In germline, CDR1 is SGHRS, CDR2 YFSETQ. This CDR3 spans 14 amino acids. In DNA, the CDR3 is TGCGCCAGCAGACGGACAGGGGAGAACACTGAAGCTTTCTTT. Encoded protein: CASRRTGENTEAFF.

The chain employs TRBV28 and TRBJ2-7; TRBD1 matches 10 bases. V dropped 7 bases and J dropped 4; count of bases not matched to a gene: 7. From germline, CDR1 is MDHEN and CDR2 SYDVKM. There are 14 residues in the CDR3. For the CDR3, the DNA is TGTGCCAGCACCTTGAGGGACAGGGGATACGAGCAGTACTTC. Residues: CASTLRDRGYEQYF.

The chain joins TRBV28 to TRBJ1-5, with 8 bases that match TRBD1. Germline lookup yields CDR1 MDHEN and CDR2 SYDVKM. This CDR3 is 16 amino acids long. Trimming at V came to 1 base and at J to 8 bases, leaving 10 bases not matched to a gene. The CDR3 protein is CASSLSGQGYLEPQHF. The CDR3 DNA sequence: TGTGCCAGCAGTTTATCCGGACAGGGATACTTGGAGCCCCAGCATTTT.

This clone was detected a few times. The CDR3 DNA sequence: TGCGCCAGCAGCTTGACAGAGACCTATGAAGCTTTCTTT. Its protein is CASSLTETYEAFF. The rearrangement joins TRBV4-1 to TRBJ1-1, with a weak D call TRBD1 (5 bases). V was shortened by 5 bases and J by 7 bases, with 14 bases between the two germline ends. The CDR3 covers 13 residues. Germline CDR1 MGHRA, CDR2 YSYEKL.

The CDR3 is CAWTDAGRGFGTEAFF. The CDR3 bases are TGTGCCTGGACTGACGCAGGTAGGGGTTTTGGCACTGAAGCTTTCTTT. The chain couples TRBV30 to TRBJ1-1; D perhaps matches TRBD1 (5 bases). V lost 4 bases, J lost 4 bases, and 22 bases lay in between. The CDR3 is 16 amino acids. Germline V gives CDR1 GTSNPN, CDR2 SVGIG (reference sequence).

This clone was seen a handful of times. The rearrangement joins TRBV30 to TRBJ1-3; 9 bases map to TRBD1. The CDR3 has 15 residues. CDR1 and CDR2 (germline): GTSNPN, SVGIG (reference sequence). The ends lost 5 bases at V and 0 bases at J; junction bases unmatched: 5. DNA for the CDR3: TGTGCCTGGGGGGACAGGGTTTACTCTGGAAACACCATATATTTT. Amino acids: CAWGDRVYSGNTIYF. The complete variable domain, with remaining parts taken from reference TRBV30 and TRBJ1-3, reads SQTIHQWPATLVQPVGSPLSLECTVEGTSNPNLYWYRQAAGRGLQLLFYSVGIGQISSEVPQNLSASRPQDRQFILSSKKLLLSDSGFYLCAWGDRVYSGNTIYFGEGSWLTVV.

This sequence joins TRBV15 and TRBJ2-3; the D is unclear. Germline lookup yields CDR1 LNHNV and CDR2 YYDKDF (reference sequence). The CDR3 is made up of 13 amino acids. V lost 3 bases to trimming and J lost 2 bases, with 6 bases between them. CDR3 in amino acids: CATSRRYTDTQYF. CDR3 DNA sequence: TGTGCCACCAGCAGGAGGTACACAGATACGCAGTATTTT.

The chain combines TRBV9 with TRBJ2-1; a possible D gene is TRBD2 (5 bases). Germline lookup yields CDR1 SGDLS and CDR2 YYNGEE. Trimming shortened V by 0 bases and J by 7 bases, and 17 bases separated the two germline ends. CDR3 size: 16 residues. CDR3 sequence: CASSVEGIGGRNEQFF. In nucleotides, the CDR3 is TGTGCCAGCAGCGTAGAAGGGATTGGAGGCCGGAATGAGCAGTTCTTC.

The chain has TRBV5-1 and TRBJ1-1; 11 bases line up with TRBD1. Germline V gene sequence: CDR1 SGHRS, CDR2 YFSETQ. J gave up 5 bases and V 4 bases, and 4 bases lay outside the gene matches. The CDR3 loop spans 14 amino acids. The CDR3 nucleotides read TGCGCCAGCAGCCCCGGGACAGGGGGAACTGAAGCTTTCTTT. Translated: CASSPGTGGTEAFF.

The rearrangement uses TRBV5-1 and TRBJ2-7; 10 positions match TRBD1. Germline values: CDR1 SGHRS, CDR2 YFSETQ. The CDR3 consists of 14 residues. The V segment lost 4 bases and the J segment 4 bases; nucleotides outside the gene matches: 5. The CDR3 region is CASSGRTGGYEQYF. Here the CDR3 DNA reads TGCGCCAGCAGCGGACGGACAGGGGGTTACGAGCAGTACTTC.

This clone was seen once. V gene TRBV28 combines with J gene TRBJ1-5; TRBD1 matches at 7 bases. The CDR3 sequence is 15 residues long. Per the germline V gene, CDR1 is MDHEN and CDR2 is SYDVKM. Trimming cost V 4 bases and J 5 bases; bases outside gene matches: 8. CDR3 residues: CASSSIRDSHQPQHF. The CDR3 region has the DNA TGTGCCAGCAGTTCTATAAGGGACAGCCATCAGCCCCAGCATTTT.

The chain links TRBV28 to TRBJ2-6; perhaps TRBD2 as D (5 bases). V lost 5 bases, J lost 0 bases, and 20 bases lay in between. Germline values: CDR1 MDHEN, CDR2 SYDVKM. The CDR3 runs to 19 residues. The CDR3 region is CASSPTTTGETSGANVLTF. CDR3 nucleotide sequence: TGTGCCAGCAGTCCGACAACGACCGGGGAAACCTCTGGGGCCAACGTCCTGACTTTC.

The rearrangement joins TRBV19 to TRBJ2-7; TRBD2 aligns across 10 bases. Trimming at V came to 3 bases and at J to 4 bases, leaving 12 bases not matched to a gene. Germline CDR1 is LNHDA and CDR2 is SQIVND (reference sequence). The CDR3 contains 17 residues. Here the CDR3 DNA reads TGTGCCAGTAGTATTCTAGCGGGAGCATCCAATCCTTACGAGCAGTACTTC. This codes for CASSILAGASNPYEQYF.

V and J are TRBV28 and TRBJ2-3; D is ambiguous. Germline V gene sequence: CDR1 MDHEN, CDR2 SYDVKM. The CDR3 is 13 amino acids. Between the trimmed V and J ends, which lost 2 bases and 6 bases, there was a span of 9 bases. CDR3 residues: CASSLGPTDTQYF. CDR3 nucleotide sequence: TGTGCCAGCAGTTTAGGGCCTACGGATACGCAGTATTTT.

The rearrangement uses TRBV29-1 and TRBJ2-5; 10 bases are shared with TRBD1. The J call is doubtful: the DNA matches TRBJ2-7 better. The CDR3 is 13 residues long. CDR1 and CDR2 (germline): SQVTM, ANQGSEA. The CDR3, as DNA: TGCAGCGGGCGGACAGGGGGAAGCTACGAGCAGTACTTC. This encodes CSGRTGGSYEQYF.